The 30 T cell receptor beta chains given below trace back to one sample, sequenced in a study of T cells expressing NK-cell markers. Following a re-call of the 5' RACE reads, TCRdb has one entry per CDR3 protein and lacks DNA. The specimen's table records 300,000 to 500,000 distinct CDR3 sequences. The sample comprised blood T cells: a sorted CD56 or NKG2C T cell subset, CD4+ or CD8+ T cells, or bulk PBMC T cells (not recorded which). The receptors originated from a woman between 45 and 60 years old in good health.

The chain uses TRBV12-3 or TRBV12-4 and TRBJ2-1; there is no DNA to check the TCRdb D call of TRBD2. This CDR3 spans 13 amino acids. The CDR3 sequence: CASSLEEYNEQFF.

The CDR3 protein is CASSLETVTFTEAFF. The chain is built from TRBV5-1 and TRBJ1-1. This CDR3 has 15 amino acids. The germline V gene has CDR1 SGHRS and CDR2 YFSETQ.

The chain joins TRBV6-2 or TRBV6-3 to TRBJ2-1; lacking DNA, the TRBD1 call made by TCRdb goes unchecked. The length of the CDR3 is 14 residues. In germline, CDR1 is MNHEY, CDR2 SVGEGT. CDR3 in amino acids: CASSSGLGGGEQFF.

The rearrangement links TRBV5-6 to TRBJ1-4. CDR3 size: 15 residues. The germline CDR1 and CDR2 sequences are SGHDT and YYEEEE. CDR3 protein: CASSLGLRKEEKLFF.

The chain uses TRBV6-1 and TRBJ2-3. Germline V gene sequence: CDR1 MNHNS, CDR2 SASEGT. The CDR3 contains 13 residues. CDR3 sequence reads: CASSVDRSFGQYF.

V and J are TRBV12-3 or TRBV12-4 and TRBJ2-2; the D call from TCRdb, TRBD1, cannot be confirmed without DNA. This CDR3 is 16 amino acids long. CDR3 loop: CASSFGQGGRVEELFF.

V and J are TRBV6-5 and TRBJ1-5; TCRdb gives TRBD1 as the D gene, but with no DNA this cannot be confirmed. Germline CDR1 MNHEY, CDR2 SVGAGI. The CDR3 sequence is 14 residues long. The CDR3 protein is CASSGQKSNQPQHF.

The rearrangement uses TRBV5-1 and TRBJ1-4; no DNA is available, so the TRBD1 call from TCRdb remains unchecked. The CDR3 loop spans 17 amino acids. Germline V gene lookup returns CDR1 SGHRS and CDR2 YFSETQ. The CDR3 protein is CASSLVGQPATNEKLFF.

This chain joins TRBV24-1 and TRBJ2-7. The germline CDR1 and CDR2 sequences are KGHDR and SFDVKD. This CDR3 has 12 amino acids. The CDR3 loop reads CASRGKFYEQYF.

CDR3 sequence: CASSLGGLMRLAEDPYEQYF. The chain joins TRBV12-3 or TRBV12-4 to TRBJ2-7; TCRdb gives TRBD2 as the D gene, but with no DNA this cannot be confirmed. CDR3 length: 20 amino acids.

This chain connects TRBV12-3 or TRBV12-4 to TRBJ2-2; there is no DNA to check the TCRdb D call of TRBD2. The CDR3 is made up of 16 amino acids. The CDR3 protein is CASSRAGGPVTGELFF.

J is TRBJ2-5 and V is TRBV12-3 or TRBV12-4; TCRdb reports TRBD2, a call that lacks DNA to check it against. The CDR3 loop spans 16 amino acids. CDR3 sequence reads: CASSLRLAGYQETQYF.

The V gene is TRBV18, the J gene TRBJ2-4; TCRdb calls TRBD2, which cannot be checked without DNA. The CDR3 contains 16 residues. Germline loops: CDR1 KGHSH, CDR2 LQKENI. The CDR3 is CASSPGLAGERNIQYF.

The chain uses TRBV3-1 and TRBJ1-1. The length of the CDR3 is 14 residues. The V gene's germline CDR1 is LGHDT and CDR2 YNNKEL (reference sequence). CDR3 amino acids: CASSLVEESRGAFF.

V and J are TRBV12-3 or TRBV12-4 and TRBJ1-3; the TRBD1 assignment by TCRdb is unverifiable without DNA. This CDR3 region has 17 residues. The CDR3 protein is CASRNYQGTGSGNTIYF.

CDR3 sequence: CASSQVVGQWDQPQHF. This chain connects TRBV4-1 to TRBJ1-5; absent DNA, TCRdb's TRBD1 call cannot be checked. CDR3 size: 16 residues. Germline V CDR1 and CDR2: MGHRA, YSYEKL.

The chain is built from TRBV30 and TRBJ2-1; there is no DNA to check the TCRdb D call of TRBD2. The germline gives CDR1 GTSNPN, CDR2 SVGIG (reference sequence). CDR3 size: 20 residues. CDR3 region: CAWSPLDLFGTSERYNEQFF.

The gene calls are TRBV7-9 and TRBJ2-1; TCRdb's D call, TRBD2, is unchecked because there is no DNA. Germline-derived CDR1 and CDR2 are SEHNR and FQNEAQ (reference sequence). The CDR3 covers 15 residues. CDR3 protein: CASSKLAGEYNEQFF.

This chain links TRBV25-1 with TRBJ2-7; checking the TCRdb D call of TRBD1 is not possible without DNA. The CDR3 loop spans 12 amino acids. Germline assignment: CDR1 MGHDK and CDR2 SYGVNS. This CDR3 is CASAQGSYEQYF.

The J gene is TRBJ2-1, the V gene TRBV7-9. Germline CDR1 reads SEHNR; CDR2 reads FQNEAQ (reference sequence). This CDR3 is built from 12 residues. CDR3 sequence reads: CASSLRPNGQFF.

This chain joins TRBV11-2 and TRBJ1-1; the TCRdb D gene call, TRBD1, has no DNA to confirm it. CDR1 SGHAT and CDR2 FQNNGV come from the germline V gene. The CDR3 consists of 20 residues. CDR3 residues: CASSPTKLPARDRTNTEAFF.

The chain couples TRBV3-1 to TRBJ2-1; TCRdb selects TRBD1, and the lack of DNA leaves this call unchecked. This CDR3 is built from 16 residues. The germline CDR1 and CDR2 sequences are LGHDT and YNNKEL (reference sequence). The CDR3 region is CASSPFPTSAYNEQFF.

The gene calls are TRBV5-5 and TRBJ1-2; TCRdb's D gene call, TRBD1, goes unchecked for lack of DNA. The CDR3 is 15 amino acids. Germline V lookup: CDR1 SGHKS, CDR2 YYEKEE (reference sequence). The CDR3: CASSLFRDSPYGYTF.

The chain links TRBV5-5 to TRBJ2-2; TCRdb picks TRBD2, but there is no DNA to check that call. Germline CDR1 and CDR2: SGHKS and YYEKEE (reference sequence). The CDR3 totals 16 residues. The CDR3 is CASIPAVARRAGELFF.

The chain's CDR3 is CASSLMGGAGSYEQYF. The genes are TRBV5-1 and TRBJ2-7; the TCRdb call, TRBD1, lacks DNA for checking. Per the germline V gene, CDR1 is SGHRS and CDR2 is YFSETQ. The CDR3 is 16 residues long.

This chain joins TRBV14 and TRBJ1-2. The CDR3 has 13 residues. The V gene's germline CDR1 is SGHDN and CDR2 FVKESK. The CDR3 sequence: CASSFMALDGYTF.

This chain joins TRBV7-9 and TRBJ2-7; TCRdb's D gene call, TRBD2, goes unchecked for lack of DNA. CDR1 is SEHNR and CDR2 is FQNEAQ in the germline V gene (reference sequence). The CDR3 extends over 15 amino acids. CDR3 loop: CASRAGTSGAREQYF.

The rearrangement joins TRBV12-3 or TRBV12-4 to TRBJ2-3; the TCRdb D gene call, TRBD1, has no DNA to confirm it. The CDR3 totals 19 residues. The CDR3 loop is CASSPGQGTSKRPQDTQYF.

V usage is TRBV20-1 and J usage is TRBJ1-1; there is no DNA to check the TCRdb D call of TRBD1. The V gene's germline CDR1 is DFQATT and CDR2 SNEGSKA (reference sequence). This CDR3 has 14 residues. The CDR3 here is CSAPRAGMNTEAFF.

V and J are TRBV4-2 and TRBJ2-2; TCRdb picks TRBD2, but there is no DNA to check that call. The CDR3 consists of 16 residues. Per the germline V gene, CDR1 is LGHNA and CDR2 is YNFKEQ. The CDR3 is CASSQSPGRATGELFF.